Listed below are T cell receptor beta chains from one sample, sequenced in a study of monozygotic twins with inflammatory bowel disease. TCRdb reprocessed the 5' RACE reads, keeping one entry per CDR3 protein, no DNA. The listing records 400,000 to 500,000 distinct CDR3 sequences. Sequenced material: blood. These receptors came from a human donor with ulcerative colitis or Crohn's disease, or a healthy co-twin of an affected twin (not recorded which). The CDR3 runs from the conserved cysteine through the conserved F or W.

TRBJ2-7 TRBV9 CASSVAGDNPSYEQYF
TRBJ1-1 TRBV10-3 CAISVRGDTEAFF
TRBJ1-1 TRBV5-1 CASSIKGESTEAFF
TRBJ2-7 TRBV7-7 CASSPGTGYYEQYF
TRBJ2-7 TRBV6-1 CASTLGLSFGGSYYEQYF
TRBJ1-2 TRBV29-1 CSVEDLWTGLYGYTF
TRBJ1-6 TRBV7-9 CASSFGTTNSPLHF
TRBJ1-3 TRBV12-3/TRBV12-4 CASSSTGTGNTIYF
TRBJ2-5 TRBV7-9 CASSPSAYQETQYF
TRBJ1-6 TRBV28 CASKFVLDSNNSPLHF
TRBJ2-3 TRBV20-1 CSPGGGITDTQYF
TRBJ2-7 TRBV20-1 CSAGREVQEQYF
TRBJ1-1 TRBV5-1 CASSFGGTTEAFF
TRBJ2-1 TRBV11-2 CASSLTGGPYNEQFF
TRBJ2-1 TRBV20-1 CSARGLAGSNEQFF
TRBJ2-7 TRBV4-3 CASSAGRGYEQYF
TRBJ1-6 TRBV2 CAGGQDYNSPLHF
TRBJ1-1 TRBV20-1 CSAELPTGATEAFF
TRBJ1-1 TRBV20-1 CSPQKRTGMNTEAFF
TRBJ2-5 TRBV29-1 CSVERGKKQETQYF
TRBJ2-5 TRBV7-9 CASSTGGLETQYF
TRBJ1-1 TRBV11-2 CARKRAPNTEAFF
TRBJ2-2 TRBV29-1 CSVGLVNTGELFF
TRBJ1-4 TRBV6-5 CASSYQGAVREKLFF